A single sample is the source of the 18 T cell receptor beta chains below, sequenced in a study of cytomegalovirus exposure and HLA in healthy donors. PCR primers comprised 60 Vbeta and 13 Jbeta primers. The data were produced by immunoSEQ multiplex PCR, yet TCRdb's version contains in-frame clones alone and is incomplete. Among more than 70,000 clones, about two thirds were seen once, and the ten largest hold 6.5% to 8%. Specimen: PBMCs. Receptors were obtained from a middle-aged man in good health and CMV-seropositive.

The chain recombines TRBV11-3 with TRBJ1-1; TRBD1 aligns across 9 bases. CDR3 size: 15 residues. Trimming cost V 5 bases and J 1 base; bases outside gene matches: 5. From germline, CDR1 is SGHNT and CDR2 YENEEA. Here the CDR3 DNA reads TGTGCCAGCAGCCTATCGGGACAGGGGAACACTGAAGCTTTCTTT. Translation gives CASSLSGQGNTEAFF.

DNA for the CDR3: TGTGCCAGCAGTCCTGACAGGACCGAAGCTTTCTTT. This translates into CASSPDRTEAFF. The V gene is TRBV2, the J gene TRBJ1-1; D might be TRBD1 (6 bases). The CDR3 has 12 amino acids. V was shortened by 5 bases and J by 8 bases, with 12 bases between the two germline ends. CDR1 is SNHLY, CDR2 FYNNEI, per germline.

The chain employs TRBV5-1 and TRBJ1-1; D not resolved. In germline, CDR1 is SGHRS, CDR2 YFSETQ. The CDR3 has 15 amino acids. Trimming left V 0 bases short and J 3 bases short, with 12 bases between. The CDR3 DNA reads as TGCGCCAGCAGCTTGGTAGGGAGTGGGGACACTGAAGCTTTCTTT. Its protein is CASSLVGSGDTEAFF.

V gene TRBV9 combines with J gene TRBJ1-4; D not certain. CDR1 SGDLS and CDR2 YYNGEE come from the germline V gene. The length of the CDR3 is 13 residues. V dropped 5 bases and J dropped 7 bases, with 12 bases sitting between them. The CDR3 DNA reads TGTGCCAGCAGAGACGAGGGCGGTGAAAAACTGTTTTTT. This sequence encodes CASRDEGGEKLFF.

The CDR3 DNA is TGCAGCGTTGAAGATACGGGTGCACACTCCTACGAGCAGTACTTC. It translates to CSVEDTGAHSYEQYF. The rearrangement uses TRBV29-1 and TRBJ2-7; D remains ambiguous. The CDR3 is 15 amino acids. Germline V gene data show CDR1 as SQVTM and CDR2 as ANQGSEA. V lost 0 bases and J lost 0, with 12 bases in between.

The V call is TRBV27, the J call TRBJ2-7; TRBD2 agrees at 11 bases. The V gene end was trimmed by 3 bases and the J gene end by 3 bases; junction bases not matched to a gene: 4. CDR1 MNHEY and CDR2 SMNVEV come from the germline V gene (reference sequence). The CDR3 loop spans 15 amino acids. The CDR3 is CASSFGGLAVYEQYF. CDR3 bases: TGTGCCAGCAGTTTCGGGGGACTAGCGGTCTACGAGCAGTACTTC.

V and J are TRBV4-3 and TRBJ2-7; D unclear. The CDR3 contains 13 residues. Per the germline V gene, CDR1 is LGHNA and CDR2 is YSLEER. The V gene lost 4 bases and the J gene lost 3 bases, with 10 bases spanning the gap. DNA for the CDR3: TGCGCCAGCAGCCCACGTCCGGGCTACGAGCAGTACTTC. Amino acids: CASSPRPGYEQYF.

The chain links TRBV5-1 to TRBJ1-2, with D perhaps matching TRBD1 (6 bases). The V end lost 0 bases, the J end lost 4 bases, and 10 bases lay between the germline ends. Germline CDR1 SGHRS, CDR2 YFSETQ. The CDR3 runs 14 residues. CDR3 bases: TGCGCCAGCAGCTTGGGACAGGAAGGCTATGGCTACACCTTC. Its translation: CASSLGQEGYGYTF.

The V gene is TRBV30, the J gene TRBJ1-2; tentative D call: TRBD1 (5 bases). Trimming removed 0 bases at V and 8 bases at J, with 13 bases between. The CDR3 contains 13 residues. CDR1 GTSNPN and CDR2 SVGIG come from the germline V gene (reference sequence). The CDR3 loop reads CAWSVGRDGGYTF. The CDR3 DNA reads as TGTGCCTGGAGTGTGGGCAGGGATGGAGGCTACACCTTC.

A few counts support this clone. The chain carries TRBV6-6 and TRBJ1-4; D uncertain. Trimming took 6 bases from V and 8 from J, leaving 7 bases between them. Germline V gene sequence: CDR1 MNHNY, CDR2 SVGAGI (reference sequence). The CDR3 totals 11 residues. CDR3 protein: CASRAGEKLFF. CDR3 sequence (DNA): TGTGCCAGCAGGGCGGGGGAAAAACTGTTTTTT.

This clone was counted between two and nine times. The chain joins TRBV5-1 to TRBJ2-5; TRBD2 might be the D (5 bases). V was shortened by 3 bases and J by 5 bases, with 14 bases between the two germline ends. CDR3 size: 14 residues. Germline CDR1 and CDR2: SGHRS and YFSETQ. CDR3 in DNA: TGCGCCAGCAGCTCGTCGTGGACTTGGGAGACCCAGTACTTC. Protein: CASSSSWTWETQYF.

The chain carries TRBV5-4 and TRBJ2-3, with 11 bases identical to TRBD2. The germline V gene encodes CDR1 SGHNT and CDR2 YYREEE (reference sequence). J lost 3 bases, V lost 4 bases, and 7 bases had no gene match. The CDR3 runs to 16 residues. For the CDR3, the DNA is TGTGCCAGCAGCCTGAGGGCTAGCGGGAGGACAGATACGCAGTATTTT. The encoded protein is CASSLRASGRTDTQYF.

This chain links TRBV29-1 with TRBJ2-2; TRBD2 agrees at 7 bases. The CDR3 runs 15 residues. From germline, CDR1 is SQVTM and CDR2 ANQGSEA. J lost 1 base, V lost 4 bases, and 6 bases had no gene match. CDR3 region: CSVGEGGGNTGELFF. CDR3 in DNA: TGCAGCGTTGGGGAGGGCGGGGGGAACACCGGGGAGCTGTTTTTT.

This CDR3 is CASSLADAGNQPQHF. DNA of the CDR3: TGTGCCAGCAGCTTAGCCGATGCGGGGAATCAGCCCCAGCATTTT. The chain couples TRBV7-9 to TRBJ1-5; no reliable D call. The length of the CDR3 is 15 residues. Trimming stripped 0 bases from V and 4 bases from J, with 10 bases between. CDR1 is SEHNR and CDR2 is FQNEAQ in the germline V gene (reference sequence).

V gene TRBV25-1 combines with J gene TRBJ2-7; TRBD2 might be the D (5 bases). Trimming removed 6 bases from V and 5 bases from J, with 20 bases in between. CDR1 is MGHDK and CDR2 is SYGVNS in the germline V gene. The CDR3 length is 15 residues. The CDR3: CASSRLMGSGNEQYF. The CDR3 bases are TGTGCCAGCAGCCGCTTAATGGGCTCGGGGAACGAGCAGTACTTC.

The gene calls are TRBV19 and TRBJ2-5; D possibly corresponds to TRBD1 (5 bases). Germline CDR1 and CDR2: LNHDA and SQIVND (reference sequence). There are 15 residues in the CDR3. V lost 4 bases and J 5 bases, leaving 17 bases between the germline ends. The CDR3 coding sequence is TGTGCCAGTAGTACCCGGCTCCGCGCAGGGGAGACCCAGTACTTC. The encoded protein is CASSTRLRAGETQYF. The entire variable domain, with the rest obtained from reference TRBV19 and TRBJ2-5, is as follows: DGGITQSPKYLFRKEGQNVTLSCEQNLNHDAMYWYRQDPGQGLRLIYYSQIVNDFQKGDIAEGYSVSREKKESFPLTVTSAQKNPTAFYLCASSTRLRAGETQYFGPGTRLLVL.

CDR3: CAWSFGGSHEQYF. The CDR3 DNA is TGTGCCTGGAGTTTTGGAGGGTCCCACGAGCAGTACTTC. This rearrangement joins TRBV30 to TRBJ2-7; tentatively, D is TRBD2 (6 bases). CDR3 length: 13 residues. V lost 2 bases and J 5 bases, leaving 13 bases between the germline ends. The germline CDR1 and CDR2 sequences are GTSNPN and SVGIG (reference sequence). The full variable domain, its missing parts supplied by reference TRBV30 and TRBJ2-7, is SQTIHQWPATLVQPVGSPLSLECTVEGTSNPNLYWYRQAAGRGLQLLFYSVGIGQISSEVPQNLSASRPQDRQFILSSKKLLLSDSGFYLCAWSFGGSHEQYFGPGTRLTVT.

This clone was counted between two and nine times. The V and J genes are TRBV7-6 and TRBJ2-1, with a possible D match to TRBD1 (5 bases). Trimming left V 1 base short and J 9 bases short, with 13 bases between. The V gene's germline CDR1 is SGHVS and CDR2 FNYEAQ. The CDR3 runs to 14 residues. The CDR3 sequence: CASSLGELRGEQFF. The CDR3 DNA follows: TGTGCCAGCAGCTTAGGGGAATTAAGGGGTGAGCAGTTCTTC.